This T cell receptor beta chain comes out of a study of technical replicates of blood from several donors. Trimming cost V 3 bases and J 1 base, with 10 bases left between them. The CDR3 is 14 amino acids. In germline, CDR1 is SQVTM, CDR2 ANQGSEA. Produced via immunoSEQ multiplex PCR; TCRdb's table is partial and in-frame only. The sample records tens of thousands of clones, 95% being singletons. This TCR came from a human donor in good health. Source material: T cells isolated from PBMCs. The V gene is TRBV29-1, the J gene TRBJ2-1; perhaps TRBD1 as D (6 bases). The CDR3 protein is CSVEGAESYNEQFF. CDR3 sequence (DNA): TGCAGCGTTGAGGGGGCAGAGTCCTACAATGAGCAGTTCTTC.